Following are 31 T cell receptor beta chains from one sample sequenced in a study of blood T cells in healthy people across ages. With a J-beta primer mix and a sample-barcoded 5' primer, a second PCR ran about 7 to 12 cycles. MiXCR was run by TCRdb on the 5' RACE reads, yielding one entry per CDR3 protein. In the table there are around 1,700,000 distinct CDR3 sequences, roughly 27% of which are singletons. The sequenced sample was blood. Source of these receptors: a woman under 40 in good health.

This clonotype was found a few times. This chain joins TRBV2 and TRBJ2-4; weak D call: TRBD1 (5 bases). The CDR3 totals 14 residues. V lost 6 bases, J lost 0 bases, and 9 bases lay in between. In germline, CDR1 is SNHLY, CDR2 FYNNEI. CDR3 loop: CASRRTIAKNIQYF. CDR3 nucleotides: TGTGCCAGCAGAAGGACAATAGCCAAAAACATTCAGTACTTC.

This clonotype was detected a few times. This chain joins TRBV28 and TRBJ2-2; D is unclear. This CDR3 region has 15 residues. Germline V CDR1 and CDR2: MDHEN, SYDVKM. The germline V and J ends were trimmed by 8 bases and 3 bases, with 16 bases remaining between them. CDR3 protein: CASGRHQLDTGELFF. CDR3 sequence (DNA): TGTGCCAGCGGCCGGCACCAACTTGACACCGGGGAGCTGTTTTTT.

This clonotype appeared many times. The rearrangement links TRBV20-1 to TRBJ2-7; D not resolved. Between the trimmed V and J ends, which lost 3 bases and 0 bases, there was a span of 15 bases. The germline V gene encodes CDR1 DFQATT and CDR2 SNEGSKA (reference sequence). The CDR3 extends over 15 amino acids. The CDR3, as DNA: TGCAGTGCTAGGTTGGCCAGCCGGAGCTCCTACGAGCAGTACTTC. Its protein product is CSARLASRSSYEQYF.

This clonotype occurred a few times. A read error may account for a junction end that differs from germline. The gene calls are TRBV12-3 or TRBV12-4 and TRBJ2-1; TRBD2 matches 7 bases. The CDR3 has 15 amino acids. Here the CDR3 DNA reads TGTGCCAGCCCCGGGGGGTATTTGACCTACAATGAGCGGTTCTTC. Protein: CASPGGYLTYNERFF.

This chain uses TRBV7-9 with TRBJ2-5; 12 nucleotides align to TRBD2. There are 18 residues in the CDR3. V lost 4 bases, J lost 2 bases, and 11 bases stayed unmatched. CDR1 SEHNR and CDR2 FQNEAQ come from the germline V gene (reference sequence). CDR3 protein: CASSSTRLAGAQQETQYF. Written as DNA, the CDR3 is TGTGCCAGCAGCTCCACGAGACTAGCGGGGGCCCAGCAAGAGACCCAGTACTTC.

The table lists this clonotype with a few counts. The genes are TRBV9 and TRBJ2-5; 15 bases agree with TRBD2. The V and J ends lost 0 bases and 2 bases, in that order; junction bases with no gene match: 8. Per germline, CDR1 SGDLS and CDR2 YYNGEE. The CDR3 totals 19 residues. The CDR3 nucleotides read TGTGCCAGCAGCGTAGGGGGACTAGCGGGGGGATCGGAACAAGAGACCCAGTACTTC. It is translated as CASSVGGLAGGSEQETQYF. Using reference TRBV9 and TRBJ2-5 for the parts outside the CDR3, the full variable domain is DSGVTQTPKHLITATGQRVTLRCSPRSGDLSVYWYQQSLDQGLQFLIQYYNGEERAKGNILERFSAQQFPDLHSELNLSSLELGDSALYFCASSVGGLAGGSEQETQYFGPGTRLLVL.

The chain couples TRBV2 to TRBJ1-1, with unresolved D. This CDR3 contains 13 residues. Trimming pared 2 bases from V and 5 bases from J, leaving 9 bases between. From germline, CDR1 is SNHLY and CDR2 FYNNEI. CDR3 sequence reads: CASSEPRPTEAFF. Here the CDR3 DNA reads TGTGCCAGCAGTGAACCTCGCCCGACTGAAGCTTTCTTT.

This clonotype showed up just a few times. The rearrangement joins TRBV7-9 to TRBJ1-1; D gene unclear. The CDR3 sequence is 15 residues long. CDR1 and CDR2 from the germline V gene are SEHNR and FQNEAQ (reference sequence). V lost 3 bases and J 3 bases, leaving 14 bases between the germline ends. The CDR3 DNA reads as TGTGCCAGCAGCTTGGGGTGGGGTGAGGACACTGAAGCTTTCTTT. Protein sequence: CASSLGWGEDTEAFF.

The chain joins TRBV5-1 to TRBJ2-5, with D maybe TRBD2 (5 bases). The CDR3 contains 13 residues. Per germline, CDR1 SGHRS and CDR2 YFSETQ. Trimming left V 7 bases short and J 2 bases short, with 12 bases between. DNA of the CDR3: TGCGCCAGCCAGAGGGCAGGACAAGAGACCCAGTACTTC. Translating gives CASQRAGQETQYF.

The chain uses TRBV28 and TRBJ2-5; D is perhaps TRBD2 (6 bases). The DNA end favors TRBJ2-7, so the J call may be wrong. The CDR3 is made up of 14 amino acids. Germline CDR1 and CDR2: MDHEN and SYDVKM. Here the CDR3 DNA reads TGTGCCAGCAGCCGGGGGAGAGCCTTCTACGAGCAGTACTTC. Its protein is CASSRGRAFYEQYF.

This clonotype has a handful of counts. The rearrangement uses TRBV25-1 and TRBJ2-7, with 8 bases fitting TRBD1. The ends lost 2 bases at V and 3 bases at J; junction bases unmatched: 6. Germline V gene lookup returns CDR1 MGHDK and CDR2 SYGVNS. The CDR3 has 15 residues. The CDR3 DNA is TGTGCCAGCAGTGAAGAACAGGGGGTCATCTACGAGCAGTACTTC. Its translation is CASSEEQGVIYEQYF.

The chain is built from TRBV7-9 and TRBJ2-5, with D tentatively TRBD2 (7 bases). CDR1 and CDR2 (germline): SEHNR, FQNEAQ (reference sequence). Between the trimmed V and J ends, which lost 8 bases and 0 bases, there was a span of 13 bases. The length of the CDR3 is 14 residues. The CDR3 sequence: CASGAGANQETQYF. Here the CDR3 DNA reads TGTGCCAGCGGCGCGGGGGCTAACCAAGAGACCCAGTACTTC.

This chain links TRBV15 with TRBJ1-4; TRBD1 might be the D (5 bases). The CDR3 loop spans 13 amino acids. V dropped 1 base and J dropped 6 bases, with 6 bases sitting between them. From germline, CDR1 is LNHNV and CDR2 YYDKDF (reference sequence). Here the CDR3 reads CATSRGGDEKLFF. CDR3 in DNA: TGTGCCACCAGCAGAGGGGGGGATGAAAAACTGTTTTTT.

This chain joins TRBV27 and TRBJ2-1, with TRBD1 as a possible D gene (5 bases). This CDR3 comprises 12 residues. V dropped 6 bases and J dropped 6 bases, with 9 bases sitting between them. Germline CDR1 reads MNHEY; CDR2 reads SMNVEV (reference sequence). The CDR3 bases are TGTGCCAGCAGGGGGCTTGGCAATGAGCAGTTCTTC. Its translation: CASRGLGNEQFF.

J is TRBJ2-3 and V is TRBV7-7; D may be TRBD1 (5 bases). The CDR3 sequence is 15 residues long. Germline loops: CDR1 SSHAT, CDR2 FNYEAQ (reference sequence). The ends were cut back, 5 bases at V and 2 bases at J, with 14 bases in the middle. The CDR3 loop is CASSPGWSPTDTQYF. The CDR3 DNA sequence: TGTGCCAGCAGCCCAGGGTGGAGTCCCACAGATACGCAGTATTTT.

This clonotype was seen more than once but under ten times. This chain connects TRBV12-3 or TRBV12-4 to TRBJ1-2; D not resolved. Trimming pared 6 bases from V and 6 bases from J, leaving 14 bases between. This CDR3 region has 13 residues. CDR3 bases: TGTGCCAGCAGCCCCCCCTGGTTCAATGGCTACACCTTC. It translates to CASSPPWFNGYTF.

This clonotype was counted at least ten times. The V call is TRBV9, the J call TRBJ2-5; no firm D call. The DNA matches TRBJ2-7 better at its end, which makes the J call doubtful. The CDR3 loop spans 13 amino acids. The germline gives CDR1 SGDLS, CDR2 YYNGEE. The CDR3 spells CASSVGGGSEQYF. Here the CDR3 DNA reads TGTGCCAGCAGCGTAGGTGGTGGCAGCGAGCAGTACTTC.

This clonotype was detected only a few times. V gene TRBV7-9 combines with J gene TRBJ1-4; D is possibly TRBD1 (5 bases). CDR3 length: 14 amino acids. Germline V gene lookup returns CDR1 SEHNR and CDR2 FQNEAQ (reference sequence). V was clipped by 0 bases and J by 8 bases, with 10 bases between them. The CDR3 DNA reads TGTGCCAGCAGCTTAGCGGGGCCCAGGGAAAAACTGTTTTTT. Translated: CASSLAGPREKLFF. The full variable domain, completed using reference TRBV7-9 and TRBJ1-4, is DTGVSQNPRHKITKRGQNVTFRCDPISEHNRLYWYRQTLGQGPEFLTYFQNEAQLEKSRLLSDRFSAERPKGSFSTLEIQRTEQGDSAMYLCASSLAGPREKLFFGSGTQLSVL.

In this sample, this clonotype turned up a few times. The gene calls are TRBV4-1 and TRBJ2-7; tentative D call: TRBD1 (5 bases). The V gene lost 3 bases and the J gene lost 6 bases, with 18 bases spanning the gap. This CDR3 is 15 amino acids long. The germline gives CDR1 MGHRA, CDR2 YSYEKL. In DNA form, the CDR3 reads TGCGCCAGCAGCCAGAGACAGACTGAAAGCTGCGAGCAGTACTTC. This gives the protein CASSQRQTESCEQYF.

The chain recombines TRBV7-2 with TRBJ2-1; the match to TRBD2 covers 12 bases. The CDR3 spans 18 residues. V trimming: 5 bases; J trimming: 0 bases; junction bases outside the gene matches: 8. Germline CDR1 and CDR2: SGHTA and FQGNSA. CDR3 protein: CASSPTSGRSSSYNEQFF. CDR3 in DNA: TGTGCCAGCAGCCCGACTAGCGGGAGAAGTAGCTCCTACAATGAGCAGTTCTTC.

This rearrangement joins TRBV6-7 to TRBJ2-1; D unresolved. Being an ORF, TRBV6-7 has a function that is uncertain. The CDR3 runs to 10 residues. The V and J ends lost 8 bases and 12 bases respectively, with 11 bases between them. As DNA, the CDR3 is TGTGCCAGCGTTTTGGCTGGGCAGTTCTTC. Its protein is CASVLAGQFF.

V and J are TRBV12-3 or TRBV12-4 and TRBJ1-4; D is uncertain. The length of the CDR3 is 13 residues. Trimming took 8 bases from V and 8 from J, leaving 15 bases between them. Here the CDR3 reads CASRRRSEEKLFF. The CDR3 DNA sequence: TGTGCCAGCCGGAGACGCTCAGAGGAAAAACTGTTTTTT.

This clonotype was counted many times. Compared with germline, one end of the junction differs, possibly owing to a read error. J is TRBJ1-4 and V is TRBV7-2, with a tentative D call TRBD1 (5 bases). The CDR3 spans 14 residues. CDR1 is SGHTA and CDR2 is FQGNSA in the germline V gene. DNA of the CDR3: TGCGCCAGCAGCTTGGGGGGAGTAGGTGAAAAACTGTTTTTT. This sequence encodes CASSLGGVGEKLFF. The whole variable domain, filled in from reference TRBV7-2 and TRBJ1-4, reads GAGVSQSPSNKVTEKGKDVELRCDPISGHTALYWYRQSLGQGLEFLIYFQGNSAPDKSGLPSDRFSAERTGGSVSTLTIQRTQQEDSAVYLCASSLGGVGEKLFFGSGTQLSVL.

The J gene is TRBJ2-2, the V gene TRBV5-6, with D unclear. V was cut by 4 bases and J by 5 bases, with 12 bases left in between. The CDR3 runs to 14 residues. The V gene's germline CDR1 is SGHDT and CDR2 YYEEEE. CDR3 DNA sequence: TGTGCCAGCAGCAGAAATTGGGCAACCGGGGAGCTGTTTTTT. It yields the protein CASSRNWATGELFF.

This clonotype occurred a few times. The rearrangement links TRBV6-6 to TRBJ2-3; no clear D. The CDR3 spans 14 residues. V lost 2 bases, J lost 4 bases, and 10 bases lay in between. Germline V gene lookup returns CDR1 MNHNY and CDR2 SVGAGI (reference sequence). CDR3 residues: CASSYTVGSDTQYF. In nucleotides, the CDR3 is TGTGCCAGCAGTTACACGGTGGGGTCAGATACGCAGTATTTT.

This clonotype was detected ten times or more. The CDR3 DNA reads as TGCAGCGGCATGACAGGGAGCTTTCTCGAGCAGTACTTC. This encodes CSGMTGSFLEQYF. The V gene is TRBV29-1, the J gene TRBJ2-7, with 7 bases identical to TRBD1. Germline lookup yields CDR1 SQVTM and CDR2 ANQGSEA. Trimming removed 7 bases from V and 6 bases from J; junction bases left unmatched: 12. This CDR3 has 13 amino acids.

This chain connects TRBV12-3 or TRBV12-4 to TRBJ1-2; D uncertain. The V end lost 10 bases, the J end lost 4 bases, and 10 bases lay between the germline ends. This CDR3 is 11 amino acids long. CDR3 DNA sequence: TGTGCCACGAGACTTGGCTATGGCTACACCTTC. It encodes CATRLGYGYTF.

Only a few counts were recorded for this clonotype. V usage is TRBV12-3 or TRBV12-4 and J usage is TRBJ2-1; TRBD2 matches at 8 bases. V shed 6 bases, J shed 4 bases, and the junction held 14 bases outside the gene matches. The CDR3 covers 17 residues. Here the CDR3 reads CASRVGLGSGDYNEQFF. DNA for the CDR3: TGTGCCAGCAGGGTTGGCCTAGGTAGCGGGGATTACAATGAGCAGTTCTTC.

Only a few counts were recorded for this clonotype. V gene TRBV20-1 combines with J gene TRBJ2-7; D is ambiguous. Germline V gene data show CDR1 as DFQATT and CDR2 as SNEGSKA (reference sequence). Trimming cost V 6 bases and J 3 bases, with 18 bases left between them. This CDR3 is 14 amino acids long. CDR3 amino acids: CSALPETAIYEQYF. DNA for the CDR3: TGCAGTGCCCTACCCGAAACGGCAATCTACGAGCAGTACTTC.

The chain carries TRBV3-1 and TRBJ2-1, with D maybe TRBD2 (6 bases). The ends were cut back, 1 base at V and 2 bases at J, with 9 bases in the middle. CDR3 length: 15 amino acids. CDR1 LGHDT and CDR2 YNNKEL come from the germline V gene (reference sequence). The CDR3 loop is CASSQGPGAYNEQFF. Here the CDR3 DNA reads TGTGCCAGCAGCCAAGGCCCGGGGGCCTACAATGAGCAGTTCTTC.

V gene TRBV14 combines with J gene TRBJ1-1; D call uncertain. This CDR3 contains 12 residues. The germline V gene encodes CDR1 SGHDN and CDR2 FVKESK. V was trimmed by 3 bases and J by 7 bases, leaving 9 bases between them. The CDR3 DNA reads TGTGCCAGCAGCCAGAATAGGGTTGAAGCTTTCTTT. Protein sequence: CASSQNRVEAFF.